The rows below give T cell receptor beta chains drawn from one sample of a study of tumor-infiltrating lymphocytes in primary liver carcinoma. TCRdb redid the calling of the multiplex PCR reads with MiXCR, one entry per CDR3 protein. The sample yields hundreds of thousands of distinct CDR3 sequences, 45% to 70% seen once. Sequenced: peripheral blood. The origin of the receptors is a woman in her twenties or thirties with primary liver carcinoma and hepatitis B virus infection. Each CDR3 is given with its conserved first and last residue. Each record gives: V gene, clone size, D gene, J gene, CDR3 DNA, CDR3 protein. The D gene is left open where the match is weak. A clone size is listed for some rows: how often the clone was seen (once, few, many), or a class if it is expanded.

V gene: TRBV11-2
clone size: NA
D gene: TRBD2
J gene: TRBJ2-1
CDR3 DNA: TGTGCCAGCAGGCACCTAGCGGGAGCGCCCTACAATGAGCTGTTCTTC
CDR3 protein: CASRHLAGAPYNELFF

V gene: TRBV5-1
clone size: NA
D gene: NA
J gene: TRBJ2-3
CDR3 DNA: TGCGCCAGCAAAAAACAGGGTTCCGCAGATACGCAGTATTTT
CDR3 protein: CASKKQGSADTQYF

V gene: TRBV29-1
clone size: NA
D gene: NA
J gene: TRBJ2-3
CDR3 DNA: TGCAGCGTTGTCAGAGCGGACGGACGAGTCACAGATACGCAGTATTTT
CDR3 protein: CSVVRADGRVTDTQYF

V gene: TRBV29-1
clone size: many
D gene: TRBD1
J gene: TRBJ1-1
CDR3 DNA: TGCAGCGTTTGGGGACAGGGACTGGCTTTCTTT
CDR3 protein: CSVWGQGLAFF

V gene: TRBV6-2/TRBV6-3
clone size: NA
D gene: NA
J gene: TRBJ1-1
CDR3 DNA: TGTGTCAGCAGCCCTGTGACAATAGGGTACACTGAAGCTTTCTTT
CDR3 protein: CVSSPVTIGYTEAFF

V gene: TRBV12-3/TRBV12-4
clone size: NA
D gene: TRBD1
J gene: TRBJ2-7
CDR3 DNA: TGTGTCAGCGGTCCGAGGACAGGAACCTACGAGCAGTACTTC
CDR3 protein: CVSGPRTGTYEQYF

V gene: TRBV6-5
clone size: NA
D gene: NA
J gene: TRBJ2-3
CDR3 DNA: TGTGCCAGCAGTTCTCCTAGTTATACGCAGTATTTT
CDR3 protein: CASSSPSYTQYF

V gene: TRBV2
clone size: NA
D gene: TRBD2
J gene: TRBJ2-5
CDR3 DNA: TGTGCCAGCAGTGAAGAGGGGCTAGCGGGAGGGCCAGGGATGAAAGAGACCCAGTACTTC
CDR3 protein: CASSEEGLAGGPGMKETQYF

V gene: TRBV29-1
clone size: NA
D gene: NA
J gene: TRBJ2-3
CDR3 DNA: TGCAGCGTTGAGGGGGCCCCGGGAATCACAGATACGCAGTATTTT
CDR3 protein: CSVEGAPGITDTQYF

V gene: TRBV4-3
clone size: NA
D gene: TRBD2
J gene: TRBJ2-1
CDR3 DNA: TGCGCCGGCAGCCAAGTATTGGCGGGAGGGCTGGATGAGCAGTTCTTC
CDR3 protein: CAGSQVLAGGLDEQFF

V gene: TRBV10-2
clone size: NA
D gene: TRBD1
J gene: TRBJ2-7
CDR3 DNA: TGCGCCAGCGAAGGACAGGGCTACGAGCAGTACTTC
CDR3 protein: CASEGQGYEQYF

V gene: TRBV11-2
clone size: NA
D gene: NA
J gene: TRBJ2-1
CDR3 DNA: TGTGCCAGCAGCTTATACCACGGGCCGGGCCGCTTCTACAATGAGCAGTTCTTC
CDR3 protein: CASSLYHGPGRFYNEQFF

V gene: TRBV11-2
clone size: NA
D gene: NA
J gene: TRBJ1-5
CDR3 DNA: TGTGCCAGCAGCTCGATCGAAGGACCCCAGCATTTT
CDR3 protein: CASSSIEGPQHF

V gene: TRBV6-5
clone size: many
D gene: NA
J gene: TRBJ2-7
CDR3 DNA: TGTGCCAGCAGTTACTCCTTAAGGGACCCAGCCTACGAGCAGTACTTC
CDR3 protein: CASSYSLRDPAYEQYF

V gene: TRBV11-2
clone size: NA
D gene: NA
J gene: TRBJ2-1
CDR3 DNA: TGTGCCAGCAGAGGCCACTCATCCGGGACACTCAATGAGCAGTTCTTC
CDR3 protein: CASRGHSSGTLNEQFF

V gene: TRBV12-3/TRBV12-4
clone size: few
D gene: NA
J gene: TRBJ1-1
CDR3 DNA: TGTGCCAGCAGGTATGGAGGAAGCAGGAACACTGAAGCTTTCTTT
CDR3 protein: CASRYGGSRNTEAFF

V gene: TRBV12-3/TRBV12-4
clone size: many
D gene: NA
J gene: TRBJ1-1
CDR3 DNA: TGTGCCAGCAGTTTAAAGGCACAGGGCTCCACTTTCTTT
CDR3 protein: CASSLKAQGSTFF

V gene: TRBV29-1
clone size: NA
D gene: TRBD2
J gene: TRBJ2-3
CDR3 DNA: TGCGGCGTGACCGGACTAGCGGACCTCCCCCACAGAGATACGCAGTATTTT
CDR3 protein: CGVTGLADLPHRDTQYF

V gene: TRBV11-2
clone size: NA
D gene: NA
J gene: TRBJ1-2
CDR3 DNA: TGTGCCAGCAGCTCACAAACGGACAACCGTGGTGGCTACACCTTC
CDR3 protein: CASSSQTDNRGGYTF

V gene: TRBV11-2
clone size: NA
D gene: NA
J gene: TRBJ2-7
CDR3 DNA: TGTGCCAGCAGCTTAGATCTCTACCTCTACGAGCAGTACTTC
CDR3 protein: CASSLDLYLYEQYF

V gene: TRBV6-2/TRBV6-3
clone size: NA
D gene: NA
J gene: TRBJ2-7
CDR3 DNA: TGTGCCAGTACGCACAGCTACGAGCAGTACTTC
CDR3 protein: CASTHSYEQYF

V gene: TRBV7-8
clone size: NA
D gene: NA
J gene: TRBJ1-4
CDR3 DNA: TGTGCCAGCACCGGAGCGAGGGAGAGAAATGAAAAACTGTTTTTT
CDR3 protein: CASTGARERNEKLFF

V gene: TRBV5-6
clone size: few
D gene: TRBD2
J gene: TRBJ2-1
CDR3 DNA: TGTGCCAGCAGCTTCCGGGGGGGTCTAAGCAATGAGCAGTTCTTC
CDR3 protein: CASSFRGGLSNEQFF

V gene: TRBV6-1
clone size: NA
D gene: TRBD1
J gene: TRBJ1-1
CDR3 DNA: TGTGCCAGCAGGGACAGGGGGAGAACTGAAGCTTTCTTT
CDR3 protein: CASRDRGRTEAFF

V gene: TRBV7-9
clone size: NA
D gene: TRBD2
J gene: TRBJ2-1
CDR3 DNA: TGTGCCAGCAGCCACGGGGGCAGCGGGAGGGCCGAATATTCCTACAGTGAGCAGTTCTTC
CDR3 protein: CASSHGGSGRAEYSYSEQFF

V gene: TRBV12-3/TRBV12-4
clone size: NA
D gene: NA
J gene: TRBJ1-1
CDR3 DNA: TGTGCCAGCGTCCTTCAAAACGTGGCTGCAGCTTTCTTT
CDR3 protein: CASVLQNVAAAFF

V gene: TRBV6-2/TRBV6-3
clone size: NA
D gene: NA
J gene: TRBJ2-7
CDR3 DNA: TGTGCCAGAAGTTACAACGGGCCGCGGTTCTCCGAGCAGTACTTC
CDR3 protein: CARSYNGPRFSEQYF

V gene: TRBV10-3
clone size: NA
D gene: NA
J gene: TRBJ2-7
CDR3 DNA: TGTGCCGTCAGTGCGCCGGTAGGGGAGCAGCACTTC
CDR3 protein: CAVSAPVGEQHF

V gene: TRBV11-1
clone size: many
D gene: NA
J gene: TRBJ2-3
CDR3 DNA: TGTGCCAGCAGCTTAGTATACCCTACAGAACCAGATACGCAGTATTTT
CDR3 protein: CASSLVYPTEPDTQYF